This T cell receptor (beta chain) was retrieved from a study of T cells after yellow fever vaccination. The CDR3 totals 13 residues. V was clipped by 4 bases and J by 2 bases, with 10 bases between them. Germline V CDR1 and CDR2: SGHNT, YYREEE (reference sequence). The table lists this clonotype with a few counts. Antigen: not known. The study's findings and limits: There was a small share of clonotypes that showed up in both the CD4 and CD8 compartments. The secondary T-cell response peaked on day 5, not day 15, but was weaker.

TCRdb ran MiXCR on the 5' RACE reads and lists one entry per CDR3 protein. The table has 450,000 to 550,000 distinct CDR3 sequences, 21% seen once. Specimen: PBMCs, collected approximately 22 days after the first yellow fever vaccination. The chain is built from TRBV5-4 and TRBJ2-7; unclear D gene. The sequence was obtained from a man aged 18 to 30 who received the YFV17D yellow fever vaccine. The CDR3 protein is CASSPMPAYEQYF. The CDR3 coding sequence is TGTGCCAGCAGCCCAATGCCTGCCTACGAGCAGTACTTC.